Below, 31 T cell receptor beta chains from the same sample are listed, as sequenced in a study of control samples from healthy donors and cancer patients. TCRdb's table, derived via immunoSEQ multiplex PCR, lists solely in-frame clones and lacks some. Of some 51,000 clones in the sample, approximately 85% are singletons; the top ten hold approximately 4%. Sequencing input: blood. Receptors originate from a man over 45 in good health.

This clone was counted once. The chain recombines TRBV2 with TRBJ2-5; 8 bases fit TRBD2. CDR1 SNHLY and CDR2 FYNNEI come from the germline V gene. The CDR3 length is 15 residues. V lost 3 bases, J lost 7 bases, and 10 bases stayed unmatched. This CDR3 reads CASSDQTAGAGTQYF. The CDR3 coding sequence is TGTGCCAGCAGTGACCAGACAGCGGGGGCCGGGACCCAGTACTTC.

This clone was seen only once. The chain couples TRBV27 to TRBJ1-6; 7 nucleotides line up with TRBD1. Germline CDR1 reads MNHEY; CDR2 reads SMNVEV (reference sequence). The V and J ends lost 5 bases and 7 bases, in that order; junction bases with no gene match: 8. This CDR3 has 15 residues. The CDR3 DNA is TGTGCCAGCAGTCCGACCTCGGGACAGAATTCACCCCTCCACTTT. This encodes CASSPTSGQNSPLHF.

The gene calls are TRBV5-6 and TRBJ1-2; the D is unclear. Trimming removed 3 bases at V and 2 bases at J, with 8 bases between. This CDR3 comprises 13 residues. Germline V lookup: CDR1 SGHDT, CDR2 YYEEEE. In DNA, the CDR3 is TGTGCCAGCAGCTCCCTGGACAACTATGGCTACACCTTC. Translating gives CASSSLDNYGYTF.

This chain connects TRBV28 to TRBJ1-2, with TRBD1 matching over 11 bases. V was clipped by 6 bases and J by 6 bases; unmatched bases: 15. Germline-derived CDR1 and CDR2 are MDHEN and SYDVKM. This CDR3 region has 17 residues. The CDR3 is CASSKYKGQGAVDGYTF. CDR3 coding DNA: TGTGCCAGCAGCAAATACAAAGGACAGGGGGCAGTGGATGGCTACACCTTC.

This chain uses TRBV10-2 with TRBJ2-2; TRBD2 agrees at 12 bases. Germline assignment: CDR1 WSHSY and CDR2 SAAADI. V was pared by 3 bases and J by 6 bases, with 5 bases of the junction left unmatched. This CDR3 spans 16 amino acids. The CDR3 DNA reads TGCGCCAGCAGTGATCTAGCGGGAGGGCCGGCCGGGGAGCTGTTTTTT. It is translated as CASSDLAGGPAGELFF.

The V and J genes are TRBV6-6 and TRBJ2-7; 7 bases fit TRBD2. V lost 2 bases to trimming and J lost 2 bases; unmatched junction nucleotides: 6. The CDR3 runs to 15 residues. Germline values: CDR1 MNHNY, CDR2 SVGAGI (reference sequence). The CDR3 protein is CASSYRAGAAYEQYF. CDR3 nucleotide sequence: TGTGCCAGCAGTTACCGGGCGGGAGCCGCCTACGAGCAGTACTTC.

J is TRBJ2-1 and V is TRBV21-1; TRBD1 is the table's D call and was not checked against the DNA. TRBV21-1 is recorded as a pseudogene. The CDR3 extends over 23 amino acids. In DNA form, the CDR3 reads TGTGCCAGCAGCCCAAAGAACCCCGGTCCGACGACAGGGGATCCCGAAATATACAATGAGCAGTTCTTC. This translates into CASSPKNPGPTTGDPEIYNEQFF.

The chain employs TRBV28 and TRBJ2-7; D may be TRBD1 (5 bases). CDR1 is MDHEN and CDR2 is SYDVKM in the germline V gene. The V end lost 7 bases, the J end lost 4 bases, and 11 bases lay between the germline ends. The CDR3 totals 12 residues. In DNA form, the CDR3 reads TGTGCCAGCAACTTAGGGGATTACGAGCAGTACTTC. Protein sequence: CASNLGDYEQYF.

The chain links TRBV7-2 to TRBJ1-4; possible D gene TRBD1, 5 bases. Germline-derived CDR1 and CDR2 are SGHTA and FQGNSA. V was trimmed by 5 bases and J by 5 bases, leaving 15 bases between them. This CDR3 spans 15 amino acids. CDR3 coding DNA: TGTGCCAGCAGCATGCAGGGTTCCGAGAATGAAAAACTGTTTTTT. Residues: CASSMQGSENEKLFF. Using reference TRBV7-2 and TRBJ1-4 for the parts outside the CDR3, the full variable domain is GAGVSQSPSNKVTEKGKDVELRCDPISGHTALYWYRQSLGQGLEFLIYFQGNSAPDKSGLPSDRFSAERTGGSVSTLTIQRTQQEDSAVYLCASSMQGSENEKLFFGSGTQLSVL.

V usage is TRBV29-1 and J usage is TRBJ2-2; tentatively, D is TRBD1 (5 bases). The CDR3 loop spans 14 amino acids. CDR1 and CDR2 from the germline V gene are SQVTM and ANQGSEA. The V and J ends lost 7 bases and 1 base respectively, with 13 bases between them. The CDR3 DNA sequence: TGCAGCGGACTTGCTACAGGGAACACCGGGGAGCTGTTTTTT. Protein: CSGLATGNTGELFF.

J is TRBJ2-1 and V is TRBV7-2, with 10 bases identical to TRBD2. Trimming cost V 4 bases and J 9 bases; bases outside gene matches: 9. From germline, CDR1 is SGHTA and CDR2 FQGNSA. The CDR3 is 15 residues long. CDR3 protein: CASSSASGSYGEQFF. In DNA, the CDR3 is TGTGCCAGCAGCTCGGCTAGCGGGAGTTATGGTGAGCAGTTCTTC.

The V call is TRBV27, the J call TRBJ1-2, with D possibly being TRBD1 (6 bases). This CDR3 contains 13 residues. The V gene's germline CDR1 is MNHEY and CDR2 SMNVEV (reference sequence). Between the trimmed V and J ends, which lost 2 bases and 8 bases, there was a span of 12 bases. In nucleotides, the CDR3 is TGTGCCAGCAGTTTACCAGGGGCAAGGGGCTACACCTTC. This sequence encodes CASSLPGARGYTF.

The chain carries TRBV28 and TRBJ1-1, with D tentatively TRBD1 (5 bases). This CDR3 has 14 amino acids. Germline V gives CDR1 MDHEN, CDR2 SYDVKM. V was pared by 6 bases and J by 0 bases, with 11 bases between. Here the CDR3 reads CASRLGTVNTEAFF. The CDR3 region has the DNA TGTGCCAGCAGGTTGGGGACTGTGAACACTGAAGCTTTCTTT. The whole variable domain, filled in from reference TRBV28 and TRBJ1-1, reads DVKVTQSSRYLVKRTGEKVFLECVQDMDHENMFWYRQDPGLGLRLIYFSYDVKMKEKGDIPEGYSVSREKKERFSLILESASTNQTSMYLCASRLGTVNTEAFFGQGTRLTVV.

This clone showed up just once. V and J are TRBV28 and TRBJ1-5, with TRBD1 matching 7 bases. Germline V lookup: CDR1 MDHEN, CDR2 SYDVKM. CDR3 length: 15 amino acids. V was clipped by 5 bases and J by 7 bases; unmatched bases: 11. CDR3 nucleotide sequence: TGTGCCAGCAGTCCCGACAGGGAAACAGAACAGCCCCAGCATTTT. The encoded protein is CASSPDRETEQPQHF.

The chain couples TRBV4-2 to TRBJ2-7, with 12 bases aligning to TRBD2. The CDR3 length is 17 residues. The V gene end was trimmed by 0 bases and the J gene end by 6 bases; junction bases not matched to a gene: 9. In germline, CDR1 is LGHNA, CDR2 YNFKEQ. CDR3 sequence reads: CASSQERLAGGPIEQYF. CDR3 nucleotide sequence: TGTGCCAGCAGCCAAGAACGGCTAGCGGGAGGGCCGATCGAGCAGTACTTC.

The rearrangement joins TRBV5-1 to TRBJ2-7; D is ambiguous. This CDR3 has 15 amino acids. CDR1 is SGHRS, CDR2 YFSETQ, per germline. V lost 0 bases to trimming and J lost 7 bases, with 17 bases between them. CDR3 protein: CASSLGPNGVGEQYF. CDR3 DNA sequence: TGCGCCAGCAGCTTGGGCCCGAACGGAGTGGGGGAGCAGTACTTC.

The chain recombines TRBV28 with TRBJ1-5, with 8 bases that match TRBD1. The CDR3 has 17 residues. The J segment lost 3 bases and the V segment lost 6 bases, leaving 13 bases of the junction unmatched. CDR1 and CDR2 from the germline V gene are MDHEN and SYDVKM. The CDR3 loop is CASSPPGTGVYNQPQHF. As DNA, the CDR3 is TGTGCCAGCAGCCCGCCTGGGACAGGTGTTTACAATCAGCCCCAGCATTTT.

The chain's CDR3 is CASSFSYEQYF. In nucleotides, the CDR3 is TGTGCCAGCAGCTTTTCCTACGAGCAGTACTTC. The J gene is TRBJ2-7, the V gene TRBV7-9, with unresolved D. The CDR3 covers 11 residues. Trimming shortened V by 3 bases and J by 1 base, and 1 base separated the two germline ends. Germline assignment: CDR1 SEHNR and CDR2 FQNEAQ (reference sequence).

The count of this clone is one. The chain has TRBV7-2 and TRBJ1-6; TRBD1 might be the D (5 bases). In germline, CDR1 is SGHTA, CDR2 FQGNSA. The V end was cut by 0 bases, the J end by 7 bases, with 10 bases between. This CDR3 has 15 amino acids. The CDR3 region is CASSLAAGGNSPLHF. CDR3 nucleotides: TGTGCCAGCAGCTTAGCGGCCGGGGGGAATTCACCCCTCCACTTT. Using reference TRBV7-2 and TRBJ1-6 for the parts outside the CDR3, the full variable domain is GAGVSQSPSNKVTEKGKDVELRCDPISGHTALYWYRQSLGQGLEFLIYFQGNSAPDKSGLPSDRFSAERTGGSVSTLTIQRTQQEDSAVYLCASSLAAGGNSPLHFGNGTRLTVT.

The chain carries TRBV27 and TRBJ2-4, with D uncertain. The V gene's germline CDR1 is MNHEY and CDR2 SMNVEV (reference sequence). The CDR3 extends over 13 amino acids. The V end lost 2 bases, the J end lost 2 bases, and 4 bases lay between the germline ends. CDR3 sequence reads: CASSLGTKNIQYF. For the CDR3, the DNA is TGTGCCAGCAGTTTAGGCACCAAAAACATTCAGTACTTC.

This chain links TRBV18 with TRBJ1-1; 8 bases are shared with TRBD1. Germline CDR1 KGHSH, CDR2 LQKENI. The CDR3 sequence is 17 residues long. Germline trimming cut 0 bases from V and 1 base from J; bases unmatched to any gene: 7. CDR3 protein: CASSPPVTGGSNTEAFF. CDR3 nucleotides: TGTGCCAGCTCACCACCGGTCACAGGGGGGTCGAACACTGAAGCTTTCTTT.

This clone appeared a single time. This chain links TRBV3-1 (or the pseudogene TRBV3-2) with TRBJ1-1, with D unresolved. The CDR3 extends over 13 amino acids. The V and J ends lost 0 bases and 4 bases respectively, with 6 bases between them. CDR1 is LGHDT, CDR2 YNNKEL, per germline (reference sequence). DNA for the CDR3: TGTGCCAGCAGCCAAGATACCATCACTGAAGCTTTCTTT. This gives the protein CASSQDTITEAFF.

The chain recombines TRBV9 with TRBJ2-7; 11 bases are shared with TRBD2. CDR1 SGDLS and CDR2 YYNGEE come from the germline V gene. The CDR3 sequence is 14 residues long. V trimming: 8 bases; J trimming: 4 bases; junction bases outside the gene matches: 8. CDR3 region: CARQTSGRGYEQYF. CDR3 in DNA: TGTGCCAGACAAACTAGCGGGAGAGGTTACGAGCAGTACTTC.

The rearrangement links TRBV4-2 to TRBJ2-5; D not certain. The CDR3 consists of 14 residues. The germline V gene has CDR1 LGHNA and CDR2 YNFKEQ. V was shortened by 3 bases and J by 4 bases, with 12 bases between the two germline ends. The CDR3 is CASSQGNIRETQYF. CDR3 bases: TGTGCCAGCAGCCAGGGGAATATTAGAGAGACCCAGTACTTC.

V gene TRBV6-5 combines with J gene TRBJ1-5, with 7 bases lining up with TRBD1. The V and J ends lost 2 bases and 6 bases, in that order; junction bases with no gene match: 7. CDR3 length: 15 amino acids. The V gene's germline CDR1 is MNHEY and CDR2 SVGAGI. The CDR3 coding sequence is TGTGCCAGCAGTTACACCCAGGGGGTTAGTCAGCCCCAGCATTTT. Protein sequence: CASSYTQGVSQPQHF.

This chain links TRBV24-1 with TRBJ1-2, with D perhaps TRBD1 (5 bases). This CDR3 comprises 14 residues. The V gene's germline CDR1 is KGHDR and CDR2 SFDVKD. V lost 1 base to trimming and J lost 2 bases, with 7 bases between them. The CDR3: CATSDFDSNYGYTF. The CDR3 bases are TGTGCCACCAGTGATTTTGACAGCAACTATGGCTACACCTTC.

This clone was counted only a few times. The chain joins TRBV27 to TRBJ1-2; D remains ambiguous. Germline V gives CDR1 MNHEY, CDR2 SMNVEV (reference sequence). The CDR3 runs to 14 residues. Trimming removed 5 bases at V and 2 bases at J, with 12 bases between. The CDR3: CASSPQAYNYGYTF. CDR3 DNA: TGTGCCAGCAGTCCCCAAGCCTACAACTATGGCTACACCTTC.

The CDR3 DNA follows: TGTGCCAGCAGCTTAAGTCCCCTCGGAGGCTCTGGGGCCAACGTCCTGACTTTC. Residues: CASSLSPLGGSGANVLTF. The V call is TRBV7-3, the J call TRBJ2-6, with a weak D call TRBD2 (5 bases). The CDR3 is 18 amino acids. V lost 1 base to trimming and J lost 0 bases, with 13 bases between them. Germline values: CDR1 SGHTA, CDR2 FQGTGA.

This chain joins TRBV28 and TRBJ1-1, with TRBD1 identical over 7 bases. Germline V gives CDR1 MDHEN, CDR2 SYDVKM. The CDR3 is 11 amino acids. Trimming cost V 6 bases and J 11 bases; bases outside gene matches: 6. The CDR3 protein is CASSRQGGAFF. The CDR3 coding sequence is TGTGCCAGCAGCCGACAGGGAGGCGCTTTCTTT.

The chain combines TRBV27 with TRBJ2-3, with TRBD2 matching 10 bases. V trimming: 2 bases; J trimming: 6 bases; junction bases outside the gene matches: 5. Per the germline V gene, CDR1 is MNHEY and CDR2 is SMNVEV (reference sequence). This CDR3 spans 15 amino acids. The CDR3 reads CASSLLAGVGDTQYF. The DNA of the CDR3 is TGTGCCAGCAGTTTACTAGCGGGAGTCGGGGATACGCAGTATTTT.

This chain connects TRBV19 to TRBJ2-5; D might be TRBD2 (6 bases). The V end was cut by 1 base, the J end by 3 bases, with 9 bases between. Per the germline V gene, CDR1 is LNHDA and CDR2 is SQIVND (reference sequence). The CDR3 is 14 residues long. The CDR3 DNA reads TGTGCCAGTAGTATAGCTGGGGGGAAAGAGACCCAGTACTTC. It is translated as CASSIAGGKETQYF.